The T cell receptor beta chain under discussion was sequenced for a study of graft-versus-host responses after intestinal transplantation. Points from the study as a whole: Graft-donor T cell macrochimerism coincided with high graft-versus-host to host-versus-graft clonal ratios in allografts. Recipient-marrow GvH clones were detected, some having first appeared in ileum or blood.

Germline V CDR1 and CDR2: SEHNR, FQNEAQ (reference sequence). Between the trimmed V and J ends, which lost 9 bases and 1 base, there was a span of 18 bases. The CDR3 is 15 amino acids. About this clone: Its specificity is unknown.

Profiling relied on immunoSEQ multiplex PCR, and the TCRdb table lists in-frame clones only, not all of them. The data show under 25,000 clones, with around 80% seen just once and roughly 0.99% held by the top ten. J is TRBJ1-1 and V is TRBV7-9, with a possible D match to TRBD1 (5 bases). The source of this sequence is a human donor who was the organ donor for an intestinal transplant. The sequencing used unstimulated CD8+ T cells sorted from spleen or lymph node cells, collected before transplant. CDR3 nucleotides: TGTGCCAGTGTACCTCCAGGGATGGAGAACACTGAAGCTTTCTTT. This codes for CASVPPGMENTEAFF.